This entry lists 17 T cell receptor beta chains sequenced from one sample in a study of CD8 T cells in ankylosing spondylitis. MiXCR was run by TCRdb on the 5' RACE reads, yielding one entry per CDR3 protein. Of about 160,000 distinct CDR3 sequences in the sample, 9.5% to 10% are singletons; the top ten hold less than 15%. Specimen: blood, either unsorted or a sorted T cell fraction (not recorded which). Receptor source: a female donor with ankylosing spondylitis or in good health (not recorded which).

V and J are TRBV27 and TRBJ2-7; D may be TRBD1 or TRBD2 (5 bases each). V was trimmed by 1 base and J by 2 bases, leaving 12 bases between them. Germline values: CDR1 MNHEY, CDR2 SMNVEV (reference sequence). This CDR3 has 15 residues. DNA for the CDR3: TGTGCCAGCAGTTTATGGGGGACCGGGGCCTACGAGCAGTACTTC. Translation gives CASSLWGTGAYEQYF.

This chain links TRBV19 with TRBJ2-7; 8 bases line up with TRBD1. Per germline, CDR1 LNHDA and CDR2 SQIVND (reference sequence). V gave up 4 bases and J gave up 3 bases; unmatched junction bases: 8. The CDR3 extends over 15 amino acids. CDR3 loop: CASSTGQGGGYEQYF. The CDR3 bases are TGTGCCAGTAGTACTGGACAGGGTGGGGGCTACGAGCAGTACTTC.

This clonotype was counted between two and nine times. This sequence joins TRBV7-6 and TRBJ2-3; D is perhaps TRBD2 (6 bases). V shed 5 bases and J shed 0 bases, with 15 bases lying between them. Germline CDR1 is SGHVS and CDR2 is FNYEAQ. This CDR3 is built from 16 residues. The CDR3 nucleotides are TGTGCCAGCAGCGGGTACTCCCGGGGGAGCACAGATACGCAGTATTTT. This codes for CASSGYSRGSTDTQYF.

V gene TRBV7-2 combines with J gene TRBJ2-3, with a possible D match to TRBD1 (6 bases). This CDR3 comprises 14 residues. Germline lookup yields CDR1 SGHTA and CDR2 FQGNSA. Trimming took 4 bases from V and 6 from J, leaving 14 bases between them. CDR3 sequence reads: CASSSDRYLDTQYF. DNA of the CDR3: TGTGCCAGCAGCTCCGACAGGTATCTCGATACGCAGTATTTT.

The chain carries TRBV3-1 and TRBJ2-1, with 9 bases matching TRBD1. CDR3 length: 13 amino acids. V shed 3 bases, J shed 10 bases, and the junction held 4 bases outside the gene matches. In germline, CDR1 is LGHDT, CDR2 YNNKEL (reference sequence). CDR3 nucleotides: TGTGCCAGCAGCCAGACCGGGACAGGGGAGCAGTTCTTC. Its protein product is CASSQTGTGEQFF.

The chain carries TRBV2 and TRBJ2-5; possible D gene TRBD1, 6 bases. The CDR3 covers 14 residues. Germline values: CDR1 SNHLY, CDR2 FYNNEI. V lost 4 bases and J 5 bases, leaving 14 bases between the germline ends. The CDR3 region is CASSAPGTKETQYF. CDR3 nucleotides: TGTGCCAGCAGTGCACCAGGGACAAAGGAGACCCAGTACTTC.

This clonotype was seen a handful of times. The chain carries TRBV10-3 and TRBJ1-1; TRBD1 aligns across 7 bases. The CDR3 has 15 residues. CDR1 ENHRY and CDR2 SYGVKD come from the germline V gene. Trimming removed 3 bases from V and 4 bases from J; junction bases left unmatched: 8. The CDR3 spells CAISDPTGTGTEAFF. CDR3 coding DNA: TGTGCCATCAGTGATCCGACAGGGACGGGCACTGAAGCTTTCTTT.

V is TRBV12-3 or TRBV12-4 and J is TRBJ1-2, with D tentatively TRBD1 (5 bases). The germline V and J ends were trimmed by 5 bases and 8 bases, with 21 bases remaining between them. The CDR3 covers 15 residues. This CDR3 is CASSPGALGLQGYTF. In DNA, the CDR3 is TGTGCCAGCAGTCCCGGGGCCCTGGGGCTTCAGGGCTACACCTTC.

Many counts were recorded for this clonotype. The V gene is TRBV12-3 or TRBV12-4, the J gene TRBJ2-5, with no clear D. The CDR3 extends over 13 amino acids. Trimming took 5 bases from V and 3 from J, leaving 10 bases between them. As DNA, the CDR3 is TGTGCCAGCAGTCCCGACATAAAAGAGACCCAGTACTTC. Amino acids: CASSPDIKETQYF.

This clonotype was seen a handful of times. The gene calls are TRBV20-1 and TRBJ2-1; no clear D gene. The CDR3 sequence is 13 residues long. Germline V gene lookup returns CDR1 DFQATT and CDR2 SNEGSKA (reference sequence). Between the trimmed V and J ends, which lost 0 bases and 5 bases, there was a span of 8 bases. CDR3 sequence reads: CSARDWSHNEQFF. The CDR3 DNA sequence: TGCAGTGCTAGAGATTGGAGTCACAATGAGCAGTTCTTC.

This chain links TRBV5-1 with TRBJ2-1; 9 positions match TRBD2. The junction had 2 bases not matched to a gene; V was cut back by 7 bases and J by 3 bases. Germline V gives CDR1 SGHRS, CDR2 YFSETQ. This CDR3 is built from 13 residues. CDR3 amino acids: CASGLANYNEQFF. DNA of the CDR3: TGCGCCAGCGGACTAGCGAACTACAATGAGCAGTTCTTC.

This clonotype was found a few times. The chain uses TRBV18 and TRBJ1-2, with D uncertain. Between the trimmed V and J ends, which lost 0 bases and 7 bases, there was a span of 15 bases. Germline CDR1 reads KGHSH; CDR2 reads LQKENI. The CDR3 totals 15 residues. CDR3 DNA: TGTGCCAGCTCACCACCGGCGGACGAACAAGTTGGCTACACCTTC. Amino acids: CASSPPADEQVGYTF.

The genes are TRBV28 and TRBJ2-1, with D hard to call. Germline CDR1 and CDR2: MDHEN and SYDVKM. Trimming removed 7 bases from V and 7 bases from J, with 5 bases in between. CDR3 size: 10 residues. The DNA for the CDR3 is TGTGCCAGCATGACGAATGAGCAGTTCTTC. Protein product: CASMTNEQFF.

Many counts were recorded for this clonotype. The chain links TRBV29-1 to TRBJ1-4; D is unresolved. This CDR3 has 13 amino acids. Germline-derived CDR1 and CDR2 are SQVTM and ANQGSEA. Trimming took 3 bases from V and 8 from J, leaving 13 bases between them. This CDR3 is CSVEGGPSEKLFF. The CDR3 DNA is TGCAGCGTTGAGGGTGGGCCCAGCGAAAAACTGTTTTTT. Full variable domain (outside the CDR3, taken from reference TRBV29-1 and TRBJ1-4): SAVISQKPSRDICQRGTSLTIQCQVDSQVTMMFWYRQQPGQSLTLIATANQGSEATYESGFVIDKFPISRPNLTFSTLTVSNMSPEDSSIYLCSVEGGPSEKLFFGSGTQLSVL.

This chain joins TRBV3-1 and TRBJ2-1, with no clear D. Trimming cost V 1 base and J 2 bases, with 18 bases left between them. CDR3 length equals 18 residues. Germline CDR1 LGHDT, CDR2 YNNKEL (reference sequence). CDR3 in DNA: TGTGCCAGCAGCCAAGTGGACCCGTCGATACAGCCCTACAATGAGCAGTTCTTC. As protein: CASSQVDPSIQPYNEQFF.

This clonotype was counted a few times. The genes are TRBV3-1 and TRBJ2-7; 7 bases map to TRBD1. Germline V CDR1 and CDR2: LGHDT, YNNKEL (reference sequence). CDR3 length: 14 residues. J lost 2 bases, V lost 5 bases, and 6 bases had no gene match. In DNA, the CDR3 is TGTGCCAGCAGCTTTAATCAGGGGGCCTACGAGCAGTACTTC. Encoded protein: CASSFNQGAYEQYF.

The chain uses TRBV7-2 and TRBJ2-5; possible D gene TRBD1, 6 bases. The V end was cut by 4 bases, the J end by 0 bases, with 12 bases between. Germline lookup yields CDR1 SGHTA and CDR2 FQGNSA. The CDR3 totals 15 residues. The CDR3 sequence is CASSSGQAYQETQYF. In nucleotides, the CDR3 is TGTGCCAGCAGCTCGGGACAAGCCTACCAAGAGACCCAGTACTTC.